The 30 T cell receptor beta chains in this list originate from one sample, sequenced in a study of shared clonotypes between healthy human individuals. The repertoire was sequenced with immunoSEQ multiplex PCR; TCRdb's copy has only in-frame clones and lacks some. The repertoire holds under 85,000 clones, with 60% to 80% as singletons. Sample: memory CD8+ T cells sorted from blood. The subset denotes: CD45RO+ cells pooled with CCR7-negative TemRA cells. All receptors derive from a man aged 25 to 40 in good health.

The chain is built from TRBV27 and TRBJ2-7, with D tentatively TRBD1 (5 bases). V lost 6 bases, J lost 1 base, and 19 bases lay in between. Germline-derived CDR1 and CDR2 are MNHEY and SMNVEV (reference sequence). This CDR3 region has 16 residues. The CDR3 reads CASSQGRGVGSYEQYF. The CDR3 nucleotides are TGTGCCAGCAGCCAGGGTAGGGGTGTCGGTTCCTACGAGCAGTACTTC.

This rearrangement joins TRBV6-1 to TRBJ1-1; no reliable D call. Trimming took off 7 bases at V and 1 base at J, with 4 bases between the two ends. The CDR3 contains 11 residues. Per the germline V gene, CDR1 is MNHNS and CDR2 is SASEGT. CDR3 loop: CASTENTEAFF. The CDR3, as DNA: TGTGCCAGCACTGAGAACACTGAAGCTTTCTTT.

This CDR3 reads CASSPRGENEQFF. As DNA, the CDR3 is TGTGCCAGCAGCCCCAGGGGCGAGAATGAGCAGTTCTTC. J is TRBJ2-1 and V is TRBV7-9; TRBD1 is a possible D gene (6 bases). V lost 5 bases to trimming and J lost 7 bases, with 12 bases between them. Germline V CDR1 and CDR2: SEHNR, FQNEAQ (reference sequence). The CDR3 contains 13 residues.

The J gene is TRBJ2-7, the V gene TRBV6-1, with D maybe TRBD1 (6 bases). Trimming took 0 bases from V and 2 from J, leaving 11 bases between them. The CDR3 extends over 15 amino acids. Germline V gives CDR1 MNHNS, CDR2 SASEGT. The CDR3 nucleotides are TGTGCCAGCAGTGAAGCGCTGCAGGGGACCTACGAGCAGTACTTC. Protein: CASSEALQGTYEQYF.

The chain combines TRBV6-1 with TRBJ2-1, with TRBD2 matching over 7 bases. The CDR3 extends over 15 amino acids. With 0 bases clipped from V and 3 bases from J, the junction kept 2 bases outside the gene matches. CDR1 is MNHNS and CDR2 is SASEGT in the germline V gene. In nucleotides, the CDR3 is TGTGCCAGCAGTGAAGCGGCGGGAGACTACAATGAGCAGTTCTTC. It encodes CASSEAAGDYNEQFF.

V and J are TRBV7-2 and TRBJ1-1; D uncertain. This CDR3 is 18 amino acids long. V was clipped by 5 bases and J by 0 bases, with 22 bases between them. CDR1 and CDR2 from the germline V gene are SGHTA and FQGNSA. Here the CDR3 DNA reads TGTGCCAGCAGCGTTATCAAAGGAAAAGGGCACATGAACACTGAAGCTTTCTTT. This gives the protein CASSVIKGKGHMNTEAFF.

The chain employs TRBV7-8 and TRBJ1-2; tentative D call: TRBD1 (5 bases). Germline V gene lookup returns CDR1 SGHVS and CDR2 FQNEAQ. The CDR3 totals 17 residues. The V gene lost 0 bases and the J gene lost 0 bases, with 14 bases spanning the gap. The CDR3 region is CASSLAETGAANYGYTF. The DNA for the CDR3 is TGTGCCAGCAGCTTAGCCGAAACAGGAGCAGCTAACTATGGCTACACCTTC.

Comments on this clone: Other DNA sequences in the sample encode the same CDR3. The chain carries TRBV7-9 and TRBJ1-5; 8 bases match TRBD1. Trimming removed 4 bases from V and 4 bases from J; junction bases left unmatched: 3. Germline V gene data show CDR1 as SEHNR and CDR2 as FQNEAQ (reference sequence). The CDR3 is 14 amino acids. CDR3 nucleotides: TGTGCCAGCAGCTCCACAGGGGGAAATCAGCCCCAGCATTTT. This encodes CASSSTGGNQPQHF. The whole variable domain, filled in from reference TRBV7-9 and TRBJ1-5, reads DTGVSQNPRHKITKRGQNVTFRCDPISEHNRLYWYRQTLGQGPEFLTYFQNEAQLEKSRLLSDRFSAERPKGSFSTLEIQRTEQGDSAMYLCASSSTGGNQPQHFGDGTRLSIL.

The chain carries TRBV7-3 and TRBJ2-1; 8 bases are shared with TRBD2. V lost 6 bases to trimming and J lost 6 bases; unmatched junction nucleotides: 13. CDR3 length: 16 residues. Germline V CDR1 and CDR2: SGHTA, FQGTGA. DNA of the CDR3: TGTGCCAGCAGTCCGGACAGCGGGAGTCGGTCCAATGAGCAGTTCTTC. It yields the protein CASSPDSGSRSNEQFF.

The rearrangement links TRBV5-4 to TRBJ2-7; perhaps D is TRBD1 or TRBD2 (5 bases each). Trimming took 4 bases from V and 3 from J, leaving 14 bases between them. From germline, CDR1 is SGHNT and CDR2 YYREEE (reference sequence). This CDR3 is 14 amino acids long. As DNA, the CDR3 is TGTGCCAGCAGCCAGTCGAGGGGCAACTACGAGCAGTACTTC. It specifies CASSQSRGNYEQYF.

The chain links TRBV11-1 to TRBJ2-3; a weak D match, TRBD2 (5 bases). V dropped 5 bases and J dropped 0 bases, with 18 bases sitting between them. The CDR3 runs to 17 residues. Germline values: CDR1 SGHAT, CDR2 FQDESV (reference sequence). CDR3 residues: CASSHFPSSASTDTQYF. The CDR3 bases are TGTGCCAGCAGCCATTTTCCTAGCTCCGCTAGCACAGATACGCAGTATTTT.

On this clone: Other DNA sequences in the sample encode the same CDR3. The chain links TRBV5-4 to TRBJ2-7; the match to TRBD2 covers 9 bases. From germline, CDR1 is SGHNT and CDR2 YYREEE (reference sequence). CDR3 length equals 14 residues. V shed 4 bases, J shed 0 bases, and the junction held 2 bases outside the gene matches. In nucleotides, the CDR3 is TGTGCCAGCAGCCATAGCGGGAGCTCCTACGAGCAGTACTTC. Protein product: CASSHSGSSYEQYF. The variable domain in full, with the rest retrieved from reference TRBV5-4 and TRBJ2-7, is ETGVTQSPTHLIKTRGQQVTLRCSSQSGHNTVSWYQQALGQGPQFIFQYYREEENGRGNFPPRFSGLQFPNYSSELNVNALELDDSALYLCASSHSGSSYEQYFGPGTRLTVT.

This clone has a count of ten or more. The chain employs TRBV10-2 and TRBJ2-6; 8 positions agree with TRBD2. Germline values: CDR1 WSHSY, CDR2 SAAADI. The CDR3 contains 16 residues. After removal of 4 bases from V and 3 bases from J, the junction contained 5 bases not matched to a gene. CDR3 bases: TGCGCCAGCAGTGCGGGAGGGCCAGATGGGGCCAACGTCCTGACTTTC. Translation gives CASSAGGPDGANVLTF.

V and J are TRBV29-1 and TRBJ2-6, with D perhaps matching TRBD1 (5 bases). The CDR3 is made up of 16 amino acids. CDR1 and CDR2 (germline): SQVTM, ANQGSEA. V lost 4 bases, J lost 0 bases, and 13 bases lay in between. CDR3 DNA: TGCAGCGTTGCGACAGATGTGGGCTCTGGGGCCAACGTCCTGACTTTC. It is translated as CSVATDVGSGANVLTF.

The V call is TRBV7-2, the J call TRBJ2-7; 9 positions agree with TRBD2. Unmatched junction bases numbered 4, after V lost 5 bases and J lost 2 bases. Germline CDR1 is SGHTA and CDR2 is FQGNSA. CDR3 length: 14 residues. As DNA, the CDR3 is TGTGCCAGCAGCGTGACTAGCGGCACCTACGAGCAGTACTTC. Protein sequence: CASSVTSGTYEQYF.

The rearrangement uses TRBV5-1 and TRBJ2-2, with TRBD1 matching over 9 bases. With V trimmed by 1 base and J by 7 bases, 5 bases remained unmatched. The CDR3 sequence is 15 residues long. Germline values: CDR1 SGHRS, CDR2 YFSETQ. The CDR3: CASSLNRGLSGELFF. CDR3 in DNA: TGCGCCAGCAGCTTGAACAGGGGGCTTAGCGGGGAGCTGTTTTTT.

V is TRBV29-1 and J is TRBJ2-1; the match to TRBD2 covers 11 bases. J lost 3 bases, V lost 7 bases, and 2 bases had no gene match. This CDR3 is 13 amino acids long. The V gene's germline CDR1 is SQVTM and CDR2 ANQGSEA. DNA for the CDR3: TGCAGCGAACTAGCGGGAGACTACAATGAGCAGTTCTTC. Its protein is CSELAGDYNEQFF.

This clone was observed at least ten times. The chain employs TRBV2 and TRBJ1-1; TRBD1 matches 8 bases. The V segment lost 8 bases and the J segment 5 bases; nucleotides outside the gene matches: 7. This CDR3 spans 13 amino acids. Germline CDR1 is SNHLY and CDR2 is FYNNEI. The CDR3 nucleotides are TGTGCCAGCGAACAGGGGGATGGGACTGAAGCTTTCTTT. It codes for CASEQGDGTEAFF.

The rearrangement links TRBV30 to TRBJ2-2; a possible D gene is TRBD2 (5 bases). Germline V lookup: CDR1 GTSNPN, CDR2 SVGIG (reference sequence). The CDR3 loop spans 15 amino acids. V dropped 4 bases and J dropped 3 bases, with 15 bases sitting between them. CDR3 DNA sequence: TGTGCCTGGAATAACGGCCTGGGAGACACCGGGGAGCTGTTTTTT. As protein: CAWNNGLGDTGELFF.

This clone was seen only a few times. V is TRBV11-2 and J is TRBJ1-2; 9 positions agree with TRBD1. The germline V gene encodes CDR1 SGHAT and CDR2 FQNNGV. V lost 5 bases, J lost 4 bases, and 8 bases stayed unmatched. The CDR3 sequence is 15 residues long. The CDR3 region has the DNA TGTGCCAGCAGCGCAACGACAGGGGGTGGCTATGGCTACACCTTC. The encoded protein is CASSATTGGGYGYTF.

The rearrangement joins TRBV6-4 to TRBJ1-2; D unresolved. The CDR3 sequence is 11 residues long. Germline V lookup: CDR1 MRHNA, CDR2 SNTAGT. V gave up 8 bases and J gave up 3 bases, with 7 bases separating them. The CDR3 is CASPGHYGYTF. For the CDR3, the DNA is TGTGCCAGCCCCGGACACTATGGCTACACCTTC.

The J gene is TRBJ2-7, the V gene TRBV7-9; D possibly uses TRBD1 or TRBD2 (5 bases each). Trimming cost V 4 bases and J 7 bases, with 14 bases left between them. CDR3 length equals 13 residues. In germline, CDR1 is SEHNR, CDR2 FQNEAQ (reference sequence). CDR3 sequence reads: CASSSWGSAEQYF. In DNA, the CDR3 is TGTGCCAGCAGCTCCTGGGGGAGTGCGGAGCAGTACTTC.

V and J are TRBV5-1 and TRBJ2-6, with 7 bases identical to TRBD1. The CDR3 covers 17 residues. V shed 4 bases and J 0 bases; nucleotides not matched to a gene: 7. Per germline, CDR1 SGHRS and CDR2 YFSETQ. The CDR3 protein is CASSRTGRPSGANVLTF. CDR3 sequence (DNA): TGCGCCAGCAGCCGGACAGGAAGACCCTCTGGGGCCAACGTCCTGACTTTC.

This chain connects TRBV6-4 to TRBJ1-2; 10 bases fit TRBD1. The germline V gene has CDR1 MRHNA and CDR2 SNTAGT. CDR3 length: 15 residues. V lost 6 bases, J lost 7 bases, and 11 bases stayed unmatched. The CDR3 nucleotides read TGTGCCAGCAGACCTGGCTGGGACAGGGGTGGTGGCTACACCTTC. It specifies CASRPGWDRGGGYTF.

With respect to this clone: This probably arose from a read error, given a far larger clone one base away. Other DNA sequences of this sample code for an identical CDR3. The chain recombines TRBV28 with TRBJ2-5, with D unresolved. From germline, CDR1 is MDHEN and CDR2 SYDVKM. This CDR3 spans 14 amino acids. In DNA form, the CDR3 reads TGTGCCAGCAGTTTATGGGGGAACCAAGAGACTCAGTACTTC. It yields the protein CASSLWGNQETQYF.

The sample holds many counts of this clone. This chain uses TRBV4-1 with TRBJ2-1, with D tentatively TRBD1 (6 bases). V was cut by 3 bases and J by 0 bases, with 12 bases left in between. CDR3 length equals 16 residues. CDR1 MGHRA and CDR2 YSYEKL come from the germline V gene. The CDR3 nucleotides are TGCGCCAGCAGCCACAGGGGCCAGGGCTCCTACAATGAGCAGTTCTTC. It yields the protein CASSHRGQGSYNEQFF.

The CDR3 reads CASSFFGVAGATGELFF. CDR3 bases: TGTGCCAGCAGTTTCTTTGGGGTAGCGGGAGCCACCGGGGAGCTGTTTTTT. The V gene is TRBV27, the J gene TRBJ2-2; 9 nucleotides line up with TRBD2. After removal of 3 bases from V and 4 bases from J, the junction contained 9 bases not matched to a gene. The CDR3 runs to 17 residues. Germline CDR1 and CDR2: MNHEY and SMNVEV (reference sequence).

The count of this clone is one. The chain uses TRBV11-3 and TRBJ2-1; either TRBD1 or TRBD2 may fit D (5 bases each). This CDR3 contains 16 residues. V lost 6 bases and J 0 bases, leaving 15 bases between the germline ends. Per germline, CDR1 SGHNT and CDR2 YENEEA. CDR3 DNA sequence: TGTGCCAGCAGTCACCACGGGGCTACCTCCTACAATGAGCAGTTCTTC. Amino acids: CASSHHGATSYNEQFF.

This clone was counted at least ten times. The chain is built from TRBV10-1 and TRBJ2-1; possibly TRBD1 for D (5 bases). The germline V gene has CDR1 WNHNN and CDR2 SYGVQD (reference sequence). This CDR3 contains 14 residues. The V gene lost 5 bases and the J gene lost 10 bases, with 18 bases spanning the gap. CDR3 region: CASSKDTSDREQFF. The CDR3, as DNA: TGCGCCAGCAGTAAGGACACCTCAGATCGCGAGCAGTTCTTC.

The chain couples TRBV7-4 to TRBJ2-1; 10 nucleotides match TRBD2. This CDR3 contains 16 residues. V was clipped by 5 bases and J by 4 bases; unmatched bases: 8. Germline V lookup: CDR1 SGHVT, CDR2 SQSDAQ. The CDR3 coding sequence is TGTGCCAGCAGCCGCCGGACTAGCGGACTTTACAATGAGCAGTTCTTC. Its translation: CASSRRTSGLYNEQFF.